These T cell receptor beta chains were read from a single sample in a study of T-cell memory formation after mild COVID-19. TCRdb reprocessed the 5' RACE reads with MiXCR, giving one entry per CDR3 protein. The repertoire includes about 360,000 distinct CDR3 sequences, approximately 14% of them detected once, and 22% sits in the top ten. The sequencing input was PBMCs or a T cell subset sorted from them (not recorded which). The receptors here all came from a man younger than 35 who had mild COVID-19 (a few samples of this study predate the infection). Cell type and time point are not known. The CDR3 runs from the conserved cysteine through the conserved F or W. The order of the fields is J gene, D gene, clone size, V gene, CDR3 protein, CDR3 DNA. D genes are given only for firm matches. Part of the rows lack a size; the others show once, few, many or a class for expanded clones.

TRBJ2-5 . . TRBV5-4 CASSPEYEETQYF TGTGCCAGCAGCCCGGAGTACGAAGAGACCCAGTACTTC
TRBJ2-3 TRBD2 . TRBV18 CASSPRLTSGGKDTQYF TGTGCCAGCTCACCACGTCTGACTAGCGGGGGGAAGGATACGCAGTATTTT
TRBJ1-2 . . TRBV5-1 CASSHLTGTDYGYTF TGCGCCAGCAGCCACCTCACAGGTACCGACTATGGCTACACCTTC
TRBJ2-5 TRBD2 few TRBV20-1 CSAPPSGGRETQYF TGCAGTGCTCCGCCCAGCGGGGGCAGGGAGACCCAGTACTTC
TRBJ2-2 . many TRBV19 CASSMQGRTGELFF TGTGCCAGTAGTATGCAGGGCAGAACCGGGGAGCTGTTTTTT
TRBJ1-1 . few TRBV12-3/TRBV12-4 CASSFFGVNTEAFF TGTGCCAGCAGTTTCTTTGGAGTAAACACTGAAGCTTTCTTT
TRBJ2-3 TRBD2 few TRBV23-1 CASSQPPAGLDTQYF TGCGCCAGCAGTCAACCCCCAGCGGGGCTAGATACGCAGTATTTT
TRBJ2-2 TRBD2 . TRBV7-6 CASSFLGLAGSGELFF TGTGCCAGCAGCTTTTTAGGTCTAGCGGGGTCCGGGGAGCTGTTTTTT
TRBJ1-1 . . TRBV6-6 CASSYSKEAGPNTEAFF TGTGCCAGCAGTTACTCCAAGGAGGCCGGACCGAACACTGAAGCTTTCTTT
TRBJ1-2 . many TRBV15 CATSRDPSGVYGYTF TGTGCCACCAGCAGAGATCCCTCAGGGGTATATGGCTACACCTTC
TRBJ2-4 . many TRBV4-2 CASSQDGLGGGIQYF TGTGCCAGCAGCCAAGACGGCCTAGGAGGGGGTATTCAGTACTTC
TRBJ1-1 TRBD1 . TRBV20-1 CSARDPEGGRGSEAFF TGCAGTGCTAGAGATCCTGAAGGGGGCCGAGGGTCTGAAGCTTTCTTT
TRBJ2-5 TRBD2 . TRBV20-1 CSAPRTSGSGETQYF TGCAGTGCTCCCCGGACTAGCGGGAGTGGAGAGACCCAGTACTTC
TRBJ2-1 . few TRBV5-5 CASSLAGQPYNEQFF TGTGCCAGCAGCTTGGCCGGACAGCCATACAATGAGCAGTTCTTC
TRBJ2-7 TRBD1 . TRBV18 CASSDRFTYEQYF TGTGCCAGCTCGGACAGGTTCACCTACGAGCAGTACTTC
TRBJ1-6 TRBD1 . TRBV5-1 CASSLSDTGGLLGSPLHF TGCGCCAGCAGCTTGTCAGACACAGGGGGTCTCCTTGGCTCACCCCTCCACTTT
TRBJ1-6 TRBD1 . TRBV6-5 CASSDRAYVRSYNSPLHF TGTGCCAGCAGCGACAGGGCCTACGTCAGGTCCTATAATTCACCCCTCCACTTT
TRBJ2-1 TRBD1 . TRBV19 CASSIEPNRGVRNNEQFF TGTGCCAGTAGTATAGAGCCAAACAGGGGAGTACGCAACAATGAGCAGTTCTTC
TRBJ2-3 . . TRBV10-3 CAISSSTDTQYF TGTGCCATCAGTTCAAGCACAGATACGCAGTATTTT
TRBJ2-3 . many TRBV27 CASSQYPLTDTQYF TGTGCCAGCAGTCAATACCCCCTCACAGATACGCAGTATTTT
TRBJ1-2 TRBD1 few TRBV6-2/TRBV6-3 CASSQRGQGYGYTF TGTGCCAGCAGTCAACGGGGACAGGGGTATGGCTACACCTTC
TRBJ2-1 TRBD1 . TRBV4-2 CASSQEPGQDYNEQFF TGTGCCAGCAGCCAAGAACCGGGACAGGATTACAATGAGCAGTTCTTC
TRBJ2-3 . few TRBV6-1 CASSGPDSQATDTQYF TGTGCCAGCAGTGGACCCGACAGCCAAGCCACAGATACGCAGTATTTT
TRBJ2-1 TRBD2 . TRBV10-3 CAISETGTSGGNEQFF TGTGCCATCAGTGAAACCGGGACTAGCGGGGGAAATGAGCAGTTCTTC
TRBJ1-1 . . TRBV4-1 CASSHRDPTRAEAFF TGCGCCAGCAGCCACAGAGACCCGACGCGGGCTGAAGCTTTCTTT
TRBJ2-7 . few TRBV20-1 CSASQAGTSVYEQYF TGCAGTGCTAGTCAGGCGGGGACCTCTGTTTACGAGCAGTACTTC
TRBJ2-7 . few TRBV7-3 CASSSGPPTKQYF TGTGCCAGCAGCTCGGGACCCCCCACAAAGCAGTACTTC
TRBJ1-5 . . TRBV4-1 CASSPDTGTAQPQHF TGCGCCAGCAGCCCCGACACGGGGACGGCTCAGCCCCAGCATTTT
TRBJ2-4 . . TRBV4-2 CASSQGRYSDEDIQYF TGTGCCAGCAGCCAAGGAAGGTATTCAGACGAGGACATTCAGTACTTC
TRBJ1-5 . few TRBV5-1 CASSLAYGGHSNQPQHF TGCGCCAGCAGCTTGGCCTATGGGGGGCATAGCAATCAGCCCCAGCATTTT
TRBJ1-1 . . TRBV11-2 CASSLTTGRTEAFF TGTGCCAGCAGCTTAACGACCGGTCGGACTGAAGCTTTCTTT
TRBJ2-5 TRBD2 . TRBV7-9 CASSLRLAGVHETQYF TGTGCCAGCAGCTTACGACTAGCGGGGGTTCACGAGACCCAGTACTTC
TRBJ2-1 . . TRBV6-2/TRBV6-3 CASSYRQEYNEQFF TGTGCCAGCAGTTATAGACAGGAGTACAATGAGCAGTTCTTC
TRBJ2-7 . . TRBV7-9 CASNSHGLSYEQYF TGTGCCAGCAACTCCCATGGCCTCTCCTACGAGCAGTACTTC
TRBJ1-4 TRBD1 few TRBV7-6 CASSSSPGQFGEKLFF TGTGCCAGCAGCTCATCCCCGGGACAGTTCGGTGAAAAACTGTTTTTT
TRBJ1-1 . . TRBV7-9 CASSFGAAGLENTEAFF TGTGCCAGCAGCTTCGGCGCGGCGGGGCTAGAGAACACTGAAGCTTTCTTT
TRBJ2-5 . few TRBV20-1 CSARDLRGVLETQYF TGCAGTGCTAGAGATCTCAGGGGGGTATTAGAGACCCAGTACTTC
TRBJ2-1 . . TRBV9 CASSPTTKYNEQFF TGTGCCAGCAGCCCGACGACTAAATACAATGAGCAGTTCTTC
TRBJ1-1 TRBD1 few TRBV18 CASSPAEDREAFF TGTGCCAGCTCACCAGCGGAGGACAGGGAAGCTTTCTTT
TRBJ2-5 . . TRBV20-1 CSAREWQTQETQYF TGCAGTGCTAGAGAGTGGCAGACTCAAGAGACCCAGTACTTC
TRBJ1-2 . . TRBV7-9 CASSFGGDGYTF TGTGCCAGCAGCTTTGGAGGGGATGGCTACACCTTC
TRBJ2-1 TRBD2 many TRBV5-4 CASSPGGANYNEQFF TGTGCCAGCAGCCCGGGAGGGGCGAACTACAATGAGCAGTTCTTC
TRBJ2-2 . . TRBV12-5 CASGFLVRGSTGELFF TGTGCTAGTGGTTTCCTTGTTCGGGGGAGCACCGGGGAGCTGTTTTTT
TRBJ2-7 . many TRBV5-5 CASSLTSYEQYF TGTGCCAGCAGCCTCACCTCCTACGAGCAGTACTTC
TRBJ1-1 . . TRBV15 CATSSYLNTEAFF TGTGCCACCAGCAGTTATCTTAACACTGAAGCTTTCTTT
TRBJ2-3 TRBD2 few TRBV20-1 CSASGGNTDTQYF TGCAGTGCTAGCGGGGGGAACACAGATACGCAGTATTTT
TRBJ1-5 . . TRBV7-2 CASSRQSNANQPQHF TGTGCCAGCTCAAGACAGTCCAATGCTAATCAGCCCCAGCATTTT
TRBJ1-1 . . TRBV6-6 CASSSTAVVSEAFF TGTGCCAGCAGTTCTACAGCAGTTGTTTCTGAAGCTTTCTTT
TRBJ1-1 . . TRBV2 CASWGPRNTEAFF TGTGCCAGCTGGGGACCGAGGAACACTGAAGCTTTCTTT
TRBJ1-2 . . TRBV6-2/TRBV6-3 CASSYSMTAYGYTF TGTGCCAGCAGTTACTCGATGACAGCCTATGGCTACACCTTC
TRBJ2-7 . . TRBV15 CATSSQPGGTVAYEQYF TGTGCCACCAGCAGCCAACCTGGAGGGACGGTTGCCTACGAGCAGTACTTC
TRBJ1-2 . . TRBV2 CASSATGNYGYTF TGTGCCAGCAGTGCAACAGGCAACTATGGCTACACCTTC
TRBJ2-3 . . TRBV20-1 CSARDHRGATDTQYF TGCAGTGCTAGAGATCATCGCGGGGCCACAGATACGCAGTATTTT
TRBJ2-7 . . TRBV5-1 CASSSSSHSSYEQYF TGCGCCAGCAGCTCTTCAAGCCACAGCTCCTACGAGCAGTACTTC
TRBJ2-1 . many TRBV12-3/TRBV12-4 CASSSEKNEQFF TGTGCCAGCAGTTCCGAGAAAAATGAGCAGTTCTTC
TRBJ1-1 TRBD1 . TRBV12-3/TRBV12-4 CASSRGYEAFF TGTGCCAGCAGCAGGGGGTATGAAGCTTTCTTT
TRBJ1-1 . few TRBV5-1 CASSLSTLNTEAFF TGCGCCAGCAGCTTGTCCACTCTAAACACTGAAGCTTTCTTT